This TCR beta chain was captured in a study of T cell changes during pregnancy in multiple sclerosis. Generated by immunoSEQ multiplex PCR, the TCRdb table keeps only in-frame clones and is missing some. This sample carries tens of thousands of clones, 94% of them seen once, and the ten largest clones take around 0.47%. The sequencing here drew on CD4+ T cells from peripheral blood mononuclear cells, taken in the first trimester of pregnancy. The receptor's source is a female donor with multiple sclerosis, enrolled in a pregnancy study.

The CDR3 protein is CASSHEIGRSNEQFF. DNA for the CDR3: TGTGCCAGCAGCCACGAAATAGGCAGGTCGAATGAGCAGTTCTTC. The V call is TRBV6-1, the J call TRBJ2-1; D call uncertain. There are 15 residues in the CDR3. Germline CDR1 and CDR2: MNHNS and SASEGT. Trimming took off 6 bases at V and 7 bases at J, with 19 bases between the two ends.